This TCR beta chain derives from a study of blood T cells in healthy people across ages (dated by TCRdb to about 2015). Context from the whole study: In model experiments, template switching captured roughly one uniquely barcoded TCR beta cDNA molecule for every two T cells. The study analyzed two additional independent replicas of 1 million unique cDNA reads from the same blood draw for two donors, one aged 18 to 30 and one aged 80 or older. Using deep sequencing normalized with unique cDNA molecular identifiers, the study measured how TCR beta repertoire diversity changes with age. To avoid experimental bias, donors of different ages were spread randomly across the sequencing lanes. Donors were grouped into four age groups: young (average 16 years), middle-aged (around 39), aged (over 55) and long-lived (just over 80).

At the junction V is shortened by 5 bases and J by 1 base, with 17 bases in between. Via the germline V gene, CDR1 is SGHTA and CDR2 FQGNSA. The cysteine opens and the phenylalanine closes a CDR3 of 16 amino acids. Left in the record is the CDR3 DNA by itself, 48 bases read in frame from the first base. Points the paper makes about the study in general: Compared with the aged group, more naive CD4+ T cells, fewer expanded clones and increased TCR diversity were shown by the long-lived group, suggesting age selection. A strong correlation was found between observed TCR beta diversity and the percentage of naive T cells measured by flow cytometry. The CMV infection status of donors was not known, potentially confounding age-related changes in expanded clonotypes. As age increased, observed TCR beta diversity per million T cells dropped in a roughly linear way, and a significant reduction was already evident by age 40. Estimates of total diversity based on one million sequenced T cells were regarded as lower bounds and as underestimates. Because profiling used bulk unsorted PBMCs, naive and antigen-experienced compartments could not be compared conclusively.

The roughly 42 donors, aged roughly 6 to 95 years, were systemically healthy Caucasian individuals from Russia. Each donor gave approximately 9.3 milliliters of peripheral blood, collected into EDTA-treated Vacutainer tubes. Ficoll-Paque density-gradient centrifugation was used to isolate PBMCs, with at least 6.5 million per sample. Total RNA, at least 6 micrograms per sample, was extracted from PBMCs with Trizol reagent. The percentages of naive CD45RAhigh/CD27high T cells were determined by flow cytometry on a PBMC aliquot from every donor. The library was built by means of 5' RACE. TCRdb lists the instrument as Illumina HiSeq 2500. A second PCR of about 6 to 11 cycles was performed with a sample-barcoded 5' primer and a J-beta primer mix. Each TCR beta cDNA molecule received a unique molecular identifier from a template-switch 5' adaptor carrying 12 random nucleotides. At least 3 million CDR3-containing paired-end reads were obtained from each sample. First-strand cDNA synthesis was performed from all RNA using the Mint cDNA synthesis kit, with priming by a TRBC-specific oligonucleotide. Following uracil-DNA glycosylase treatment, all cDNA underwent a first 18-cycle PCR with the universal primers M1SS and BC2_uni_R. As for the original processing: Each sample was normalized by randomly selecting 1 million high-quality reads, each carrying a distinct molecular identifier. Reads with shared molecular identifiers were discarded instead of being binned into consensus sequences. MiTCR, run with a Q25 quality threshold and the strictest error-elimination algorithm, handled CDR3 identification, clonotype clustering and error correction. Lower-bound total TCR beta diversity was estimated with a nonparametric unseen species model using Euler transformation. In TCRdb, the public reads were trimmed at Q25 with fastp and aligned with MiXCR, with productive beta chains retained. Duplicate CDR3 protein sequences are folded into a single record with the most common DNA and genes. For this entry, the V and J calls and clone size follow TCRdb and not the study's own pipeline. The sample table lists almost 300,000 distinct CDR3 sequences, roughly 26% of them with a count of one. The ten most abundant clones make up 25% to 35% of the sample.

As to this clonotype: The antigen it recognizes is unknown. Per-base qualities were not stored, and no clone one base away is much larger.

The receptor was derived from a woman between 65 and 79 years old in good health. The sequenced material came from blood. The receptor chain draws on TRBV7-2 and TRBJ1-1, with the D gene uncertain. Here is the DNA: TGTGCCAGCAGCCAAAGGAGACCCGCGGGGAACACTGAAGCTTTCTTT. This yields the protein CASSQRRPAGNTEAFF.